This T cell receptor (beta chain) was recovered during a study of CD8+ T cells in alopecia areata (dated by TCRdb to between 2018 and 2020). In the study overall: The treated patients took part in an open-label pilot trial in which moderate-to-severe alopecia areata was treated with oral tofacitinib at 5 to 10 mg twice daily. Tofacitinib was given for 6 to 18 months, followed by 6 months of follow-up off drug to assess delayed response and recurrence. In treated patients, disease severity was measured using the SALT score, which gives the percentage of scalp surface area affected. In both human patients and the C3H/HeJ mouse model, the study applied high-throughput TCRbeta sequencing to look at T cell clonal expansion in alopecia areata. Human TCRbeta sequencing covered scalp tissue and sorted CD4+ and CD8+ peripheral blood T cells from patchy and totalis/universalis alopecia areata patients and healthy controls. Biopsies were taken from tofacitinib-treated patients at baseline and again at 4 and 24 weeks into treatment, and several of those patients also had a later scalp biopsy. Scalp clonality was compared among normal scalp (n=4), patchy alopecia areata scalp (n=8), and alopecia totalis/universalis scalp (n=8). RNA was obtained with the PAXgene miRNA kit for fixed scalp, the miRNeasy kit for PBMCs, and the RNeasy kit for mouse skin. TCRbeta CDR3 regions were amplified by immunoSEQ multiplex PCR with 35 Vbeta forward and 13 Jbeta reverse primers.

Per the publication, the time point label means: 24 weeks on oral tofacitinib. This sample's treatment or condition label indicates: oral pan-JAK inhibitor, 5-10 mg twice daily. Lesional scalp punch biopsies and peripheral blood were obtained from alopecia areata patients. PBMCs were isolated by density centrifugation and stained for CD3, CD4 and CD8, after which CD4+ and CD8+ T cells were sorted on a FACSAria. CDR1 and CDR2, looked up from the germline V gene, are MGHRA and YSYEKL. V is cut by 1 base and J by 0 bases, and the space between the germline ends is 7 bases. The CDR3 covers 15 residues, taking in both the cysteine and the phenylalanine. Here the CDR3 DNA is all that survives: 45 bases in frame from base 1. Receptors were amplified or captured by the immunoSEQ multiplex PCR assay. RNA was extracted from all samples and reverse transcribed into cDNA as template for TCR sequencing. First-strand cDNA was synthesized using SuperScript III with a 2:1 mix of oligo-dT and random hexamers. A synthetic immune receptor repertoire was used to assess amplification bias, and residual bias was removed computationally. In the paper's pipeline: Raw reads were preprocessed to remove errors, and CDR3 was defined according to IMGT conventions as the region from the conserved cysteine to phenylalanine. Clonality was computed by normalizing Shannon entropy by log2 of the number of productive unique TCRs and subtracting the result from 1. CD4 or CD8 identity of scalp clones was inferred by cross-referencing scalp TCRbeta sequences with sorted blood CD4 and CD8 repertoires. TCRdb limited this immuneACCESS table to in-frame rearrangements with V and J called. A share of clones is missing; checked studies link under half to unresolved V genes, and the rest is unexplained. V and J calls and clone size are given by that table; D and trimming were obtained from the DNA. The sample table holds 150,000 to 200,000 clones, of which about 60% were seen once. Roughly an eighth of the sample is taken by the ten largest.

As regards this clone: There is no known antigen for this receptor. The record has no base qualities; no much larger clone is one base away.

The research as a whole found: During tofacitinib treatment, many expanded lesional clones stuck around in both scalp and blood, and this persistence may partly explain why relapse happens after treatment is stopped. Tofacitinib significantly lowered scalp clonality and the number of expanded CD8+ clones among the top 100 scalp clones. Lesional scalp, especially in alopecia totalis/universalis, showed higher clonality and more expanded CD8+ clones than normal scalp, suggesting antigenic drive. Resident alphabeta T cells in normal human skin are also sequenced, complicating scalp TCR repertoire analysis, unlike mouse skin dominated by gammadelta T cells. TCR sequences shared between patients were less clear than in mice, possibly partly because of HLA diversity in the patient population. The treated cohort was small, with a single nonresponder, so links between baseline CD8+ expansion and response need larger studies.

The chain employs TRBV4-1 and TRBJ2-1; no D gene can be assigned with confidence. Sequenced here: CD8+ T cells sorted from blood, sampled at week 24, from a patient treated with tofacitinib. The TCR was taken from a human donor with alopecia areata. The CDR3 reads as follows: CASSQGMSSYNEQFF. Here is the DNA: TGCGCCAGCAGCCAAGGTATGAGCTCCTACAATGAGCAGTTCTTC.